This T cell receptor beta chain came from a study of blood T cells in healthy people across ages. Study-wide results and caveats: From one million sequenced T cells, diversity estimates were lower bounds.

The CDR3 consists of 14 residues. V lost 2 bases to trimming and J lost 2 bases, with 9 bases between them. Germline values: CDR1 MNHEY, CDR2 SVGEGT. In regard to this clonotype: Its antigen is not known.

Primers used in a second PCR of about 7 to 12 cycles were a sample-barcoded 5' primer and a J-beta primer mix. The template-switch adaptor, which had 12 random nucleotides, put a tag on each cDNA molecule. Each CDR3 protein gets one entry after TCRdb re-called the 5' RACE reads with MiXCR. In the table there are over 1.5 million distinct CDR3 sequences, 40% to 55% of which are singletons. The sequenced sample consisted of blood. The J gene is TRBJ2-5, the V gene TRBV6-2 or TRBV6-3, with no clear D. The clonotype was recovered from a woman aged 40 to 50 in good health. CDR3 amino acids: CASSYRPFQETQYF. The CDR3 nucleotides are TGTGCCAGCAGTTACCGGCCTTTTCAAGAGACCCAGTACTTC.